These 20 T cell receptor beta chains originate from one sample sequenced in a study of response to subunit inactivated influenza vaccine. MiXCR, run by TCRdb on the RT-PCR reads, gives a single entry per CDR3 protein. This sample yields 700,000 to 900,000 distinct CDR3 sequences, of which 21% are seen a single time; 10% belongs to the top ten. Sequenced here: PBMCs from blood, sampled about 5 days after vaccination. The source is a man in his forties or fifties who received an inactivated influenza vaccine.

The CDR3 DNA sequence: TGCGCCAGCAGCCAAGGGTTGTCGGGACAGGGCCCCACAGATACGCAGTATTTT. It codes for CASSQGLSGQGPTDTQYF. The chain carries TRBV4-3 and TRBJ2-3; TRBD1 matches 9 bases. The V gene's germline CDR1 is LGHNA and CDR2 YSLEER. CDR3 length: 18 residues. V shed 1 base, J shed 2 bases, and the junction held 10 bases outside the gene matches.

This clonotype occurred a few times. V and J are TRBV13 and TRBJ2-5; the D is unclear. In germline, CDR1 is PRHDT, CDR2 FYEKMQ (reference sequence). This CDR3 is built from 13 residues. The germline V and J ends were trimmed by 5 bases and 1 base, with 8 bases remaining between them. CDR3 DNA sequence: TGTGCCAGCAGCACACCCTCCCAAGAGACCCAGTACTTC. Protein: CASSTPSQETQYF.

This clonotype turned up a few times. J is TRBJ2-7 and V is TRBV5-1, with TRBD2 matching over 10 bases. With 6 bases clipped from V and 0 bases from J, the junction kept 6 bases outside the gene matches. This CDR3 spans 15 amino acids. Germline assignment: CDR1 SGHRS and CDR2 YFSETQ. The CDR3: CASNPTSGTSYEQYF. The DNA of the CDR3 is TGCGCCAGCAACCCAACTAGCGGGACCTCCTACGAGCAGTACTTC. The entire variable domain, with the rest obtained from reference TRBV5-1 and TRBJ2-7, is as follows: KAGVTQTPRYLIKTRGQQVTLSCSPISGHRSVSWYQQTPGQGLQFLFEYFSETQRNKGNFPGRFSGRQFSNSRSEMNVSTLELGDSALYLCASNPTSGTSYEQYFGPGTRLTVT.

The chain uses TRBV11-3 and TRBJ1-1; TRBD1 might be the D (5 bases). V lost 5 bases, J lost 0 bases, and 13 bases lay in between. The CDR3 length is 15 residues. CDR1 and CDR2 from the germline V gene are SGHNT and YENEEA. The CDR3 here is CASSPFQGLNTEAFF. The CDR3 DNA sequence: TGTGCCAGCAGCCCATTTCAGGGACTGAACACTGAAGCTTTCTTT.

This clonotype showed up just a few times. V gene TRBV12-3 or TRBV12-4 combines with J gene TRBJ1-2; 8 bases align to TRBD1. The ends lost 6 bases at V and 4 bases at J; junction bases unmatched: 10. The CDR3 runs 15 residues. Here the CDR3 DNA reads TGTGCCAGCAGCCCCCGACAGGGGCGCGGCTATGGCTACACCTTC. This sequence encodes CASSPRQGRGYGYTF.

The J gene is TRBJ2-7, the V gene TRBV6-1, with D tentatively TRBD2 (6 bases). Per the germline V gene, CDR1 is MNHNS and CDR2 is SASEGT. V lost 10 bases to trimming and J lost 2 bases, with 21 bases between them. This CDR3 has 15 residues. CDR3 bases: TGTGCCACCAAAGGTGCTCGGGAGATTGCCTACGAGCAGTACTTC. Translated, it gives CATKGAREIAYEQYF.

The count of this clonotype is one. V usage is TRBV7-2 and J usage is TRBJ2-7; TRBD1 might be the D (5 bases). With 0 bases removed from V and 2 bases from J, the gap between germline ends came to 11 bases. The CDR3 has 15 residues. CDR1 SGHTA and CDR2 FQGNSA come from the germline V gene. The CDR3 bases are TGTGCCAGCAGCTTAGCCAGGGTAGCCGCCTACGAGCAGTACTTC. This codes for CASSLARVAAYEQYF. Drawing the rest from reference TRBV7-2 and TRBJ2-7, the complete variable domain is GAGVSQSPSNKVTEKGKDVELRCDPISGHTALYWYRQSLGQGLEFLIYFQGNSAPDKSGLPSDRFSAERTGGSVSTLTIQRTQQEDSAVYLCASSLARVAAYEQYFGPGTRLTVT.

The chain couples TRBV20-1 to TRBJ2-7; the match to TRBD2 covers 13 bases. With V trimmed by 3 bases and J by 7 bases, 3 bases remained unmatched. This CDR3 has 13 residues. The germline V gene has CDR1 DFQATT and CDR2 SNEGSKA (reference sequence). In DNA form, the CDR3 reads TGCAGTGCTAGTCGGACTAGCGGGGGAGAGCAGTACTTC. It encodes CSASRTSGGEQYF.

This rearrangement joins TRBV6-2 or TRBV6-3 to TRBJ1-3; no firm D call. The germline CDR1 and CDR2 sequences are MNHEY and SVGEGT. This CDR3 is built from 17 residues. V was clipped by 3 bases and J by 3 bases, with 18 bases between them. The CDR3 DNA sequence: TGTGCCAGCAGTTATCCTCCACAGTGGACCCTTGGAAACACCATATATTTT. Its translation: CASSYPPQWTLGNTIYF.

The rearrangement joins TRBV7-2 to TRBJ1-1; 11 nucleotides match TRBD1. The CDR3 consists of 15 residues. Germline V lookup: CDR1 SGHTA, CDR2 FQGNSA. The V segment lost 2 bases and the J segment 5 bases; nucleotides outside the gene matches: 4. CDR3 region: CASSLRDRGVTEAFF. The CDR3 DNA reads TGTGCCAGCAGCTTAAGGGACAGGGGGGTGACTGAAGCTTTCTTT. Full variable domain (remainder filled in from reference TRBV7-2 and TRBJ1-1): GAGVSQSPSNKVTEKGKDVELRCDPISGHTALYWYRQSLGQGLEFLIYFQGNSAPDKSGLPSDRFSAERTGGSVSTLTIQRTQQEDSAVYLCASSLRDRGVTEAFFGQGTRLTVV.

The rearrangement uses TRBV11-2 and TRBJ2-1; a weak D match, TRBD2 (5 bases). Trimming took off 5 bases at V and 0 bases at J, with 17 bases between the two ends. Germline V lookup: CDR1 SGHAT, CDR2 FQNNGV. The CDR3 is 17 residues long. This chain's CDR3 is CASSITLGSSSYNEQFF. In DNA form, the CDR3 reads TGTGCCAGCAGCATAACACTAGGTAGCAGCTCCTACAATGAGCAGTTCTTC.

This clonotype was seen a handful of times. The chain carries TRBV12-3 or TRBV12-4 and TRBJ1-2; no reliable D call. The V and J ends lost 5 bases and 2 bases respectively, with 12 bases between them. The CDR3 loop spans 14 amino acids. DNA for the CDR3: TGTGCCAGCAGTACTGGGAACGGCAACTATGGCTACACCTTC. Its protein is CASSTGNGNYGYTF.

V and J are TRBV5-1 and TRBJ2-5; 7 positions match TRBD1. Trimming at V came to 4 bases and at J to 4 bases, leaving 10 bases not matched to a gene. The V gene's germline CDR1 is SGHRS and CDR2 YFSETQ. The CDR3 runs 15 residues. CDR3 sequence: CASSEGVPGGETQYF. Written as DNA, the CDR3 is TGCGCCAGCAGCGAGGGGGTCCCAGGGGGAGAGACCCAGTACTTC. Full variable domain (missing parts from reference TRBV5-1 and TRBJ2-5): KAGVTQTPRYLIKTRGQQVTLSCSPISGHRSVSWYQQTPGQGLQFLFEYFSETQRNKGNFPGRFSGRQFSNSRSEMNVSTLELGDSALYLCASSEGVPGGETQYFGPGTRLLVL.

The genes are TRBV19 and TRBJ2-1; D is ambiguous. V was pared by 2 bases and J by 7 bases, with 15 bases between. Germline CDR1 reads LNHDA; CDR2 reads SQIVND (reference sequence). The CDR3 covers 15 residues. CDR3 coding DNA: TGTGCCAGTAGTATAAGCAGTGGAACGCTTAATGAGCAGTTCTTC. It codes for CASSISSGTLNEQFF.

This clonotype was picked up one time. The genes are TRBV10-3 and TRBJ2-7, with 15 bases identical to TRBD2. The germline V gene has CDR1 ENHRY and CDR2 SYGVKD. V lost 3 bases to trimming and J lost 2 bases; unmatched junction nucleotides: 2. This CDR3 has 16 residues. Here the CDR3 reads CAISDRTSGRAYEQYF. The CDR3 DNA is TGTGCCATCAGTGACCGGACTAGCGGGAGGGCCTACGAGCAGTACTTC.

This chain joins TRBV18 and TRBJ2-3; the D gene is possibly TRBD2 (6 bases). The V and J ends lost 6 bases and 9 bases respectively, with 16 bases between them. Looked up from germline, CDR1 is KGHSH and CDR2 is LQKENI. This CDR3 has 13 amino acids. As DNA, the CDR3 is TGTGCCAGCTCCGGAAACAGCGGAGGGACGCAGTATTTT. It translates to CASSGNSGGTQYF.

In this sample, this clonotype turned up a few times. The chain uses TRBV2 and TRBJ1-2, with TRBD1 matching 7 bases. The ends lost 7 bases at V and 7 bases at J; junction bases unmatched: 18. The CDR3 is 16 residues long. CDR1 and CDR2 (germline): SNHLY, FYNNEI. The CDR3 protein is CASIDGQERSYGGYTF. DNA for the CDR3: TGTGCCAGCATCGACGGACAGGAACGATCATATGGTGGCTACACCTTC.

V gene TRBV20-1 combines with J gene TRBJ2-7; D may correspond to TRBD1 or TRBD2 (5 bases each). The germline V gene has CDR1 DFQATT and CDR2 SNEGSKA (reference sequence). The CDR3 is 14 residues long. Deletions cut 3 bases from V and 0 bases from J, with 12 bases between. The CDR3 protein is CSARVRDVSYEQYF. Written as DNA, the CDR3 is TGCAGTGCTAGGGTACGGGACGTCTCCTACGAGCAGTACTTC.

This clonotype was picked up a small number of times. The CDR3 reads CASSGRRYTGELFF. The CDR3 bases are TGTGCCAGCAGCGGGCGGCGGTACACCGGGGAGCTGTTTTTT. The chain links TRBV7-9 to TRBJ2-2; D remains ambiguous. V was pared by 5 bases and J by 3 bases, with 10 bases between. The CDR3 length is 14 residues. CDR1 SEHNR and CDR2 FQNEAQ come from the germline V gene (reference sequence).

The CDR3 protein is CASSLTGGSDEQYF. DNA of the CDR3: TGTGCCAGCAGCTTGACAGGGGGGAGCGACGAGCAGTACTTC. The chain employs TRBV7-9 and TRBJ2-7; 9 nucleotides match TRBD1. V was clipped by 3 bases and J by 5 bases; unmatched bases: 5. The V gene's germline CDR1 is SEHNR and CDR2 FQNEAQ (reference sequence). This CDR3 comprises 14 residues.